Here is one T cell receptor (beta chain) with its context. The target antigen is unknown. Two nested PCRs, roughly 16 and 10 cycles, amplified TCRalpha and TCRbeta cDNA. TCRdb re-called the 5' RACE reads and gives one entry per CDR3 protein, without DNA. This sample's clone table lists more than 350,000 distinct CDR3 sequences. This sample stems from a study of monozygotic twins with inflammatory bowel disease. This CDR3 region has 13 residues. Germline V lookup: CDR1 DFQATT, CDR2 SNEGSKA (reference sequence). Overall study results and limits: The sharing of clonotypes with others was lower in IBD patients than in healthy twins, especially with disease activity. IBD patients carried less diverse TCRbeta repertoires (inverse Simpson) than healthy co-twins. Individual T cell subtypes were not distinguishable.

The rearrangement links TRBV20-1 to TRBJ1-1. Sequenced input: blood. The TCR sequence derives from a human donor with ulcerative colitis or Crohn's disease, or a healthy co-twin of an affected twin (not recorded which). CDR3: CSARGMTNTEAFF.